A selection of T cell receptor beta chains follows, all from one sample in a study of cytomegalovirus exposure and HLA in healthy donors. TCRdb's copy holds only in-frame clones and misses some; the assay was immunoSEQ multiplex PCR. The sample contains about 180,000 clones, 70% to 85% of which appear only once. Material: PBMCs. The receptors were sampled from a woman in her 30s in good health and CMV-seropositive. Each CDR3 is given with its conserved first and last residue. Each record gives: J gene, clone size, V gene, D gene, CDR3 DNA, CDR3 protein. A D gene is named only where the DNA matches it firmly. Not all rows give a size; the values are once, few, many and, for expanded clones, a class.

j_call: TRBJ1-2
clone_size: NA
v_call: TRBV25-1
d_call: NA
cdr3_nt: TGTGCCAGCAGGCGGGGGGTAGGCTATGGCTACACCTTC
cdr3_aa: CASRRGVGYGYTF

j_call: TRBJ1-2
clone_size: NA
v_call: TRBV4-1
d_call: NA
cdr3_nt: TGCGCCAGCAGCCAAGAGGGCAGTGGCTATGGCTACACCTTC
cdr3_aa: CASSQEGSGYGYTF

j_call: TRBJ2-7
clone_size: NA
v_call: TRBV4-3
d_call: TRBD1
cdr3_nt: TGCGCCAGCAGCCCCGGACAGGGGAGTTCCTACGAGCAGTACTTC
cdr3_aa: CASSPGQGSSYEQYF

j_call: TRBJ1-2
clone_size: NA
v_call: TRBV25-1
d_call: NA
cdr3_nt: TGTGCCAGGGCCAATCCGTTCTATGGCTACACCTTC
cdr3_aa: CARANPFYGYTF

j_call: TRBJ2-3
clone_size: once
v_call: TRBV5-8
d_call: TRBD1
cdr3_nt: TGTGCCAGCAGCCCCGGGGACAGGGATACGCAGTATTTT
cdr3_aa: CASSPGDRDTQYF

j_call: TRBJ1-1
clone_size: NA
v_call: TRBV9
d_call: NA
cdr3_nt: TGTGCCAGCAGCGTAGGTAGGACAGCGAACACTGAAGCTTTCTTT
cdr3_aa: CASSVGRTANTEAFF

j_call: TRBJ1-1
clone_size: few
v_call: TRBV5-1
d_call: TRBD1
cdr3_nt: TGCGCCAGCAGTTATGGACAGGAAGGCACTGAAGCTTTCTTT
cdr3_aa: CASSYGQEGTEAFF

j_call: TRBJ2-1
clone_size: few
v_call: TRBV6-1
d_call: TRBD1
cdr3_nt: TGTGCCAGCAGTGAGGACAGGGGGCCTGATGAGCAGTTCTTC
cdr3_aa: CASSEDRGPDEQFF

j_call: TRBJ1-5
clone_size: NA
v_call: TRBV11-2
d_call: NA
cdr3_nt: TGTGCCAGCAGCTTCCAGGGGTCGGGTCAGCCCCAGCATTTT
cdr3_aa: CASSFQGSGQPQHF

j_call: TRBJ2-5
clone_size: NA
v_call: TRBV12-5
d_call: NA
cdr3_nt: TGTGCTAGTGGTCCCCTAATAGAGACCCAGTACTTC
cdr3_aa: CASGPLIETQYF

j_call: TRBJ1-2
clone_size: NA
v_call: TRBV6-1
d_call: TRBD1
cdr3_nt: TGTGCCAGCAGGGGGGGACAGCTTAACTATGGCTACACCTTC
cdr3_aa: CASRGGQLNYGYTF

j_call: TRBJ1-5
clone_size: NA
v_call: TRBV30
d_call: NA
cdr3_nt: TGTGCCTGGAGTCTATGGAGGGGCGATAGCAATCAGCCCCAGCATTTT
cdr3_aa: CAWSLWRGDSNQPQHF

j_call: TRBJ2-3
clone_size: NA
v_call: TRBV18
d_call: NA
cdr3_nt: TGTGCCAGCTCACCACCTTCCGGGAGCAGGGATACGCAGTATTTT
cdr3_aa: CASSPPSGSRDTQYF

j_call: TRBJ1-2
clone_size: NA
v_call: TRBV19
d_call: NA
cdr3_nt: TGTGCCAGTAGTATTAGGCCAGGGGCTGACTATGGCTACACCTTC
cdr3_aa: CASSIRPGADYGYTF

j_call: TRBJ1-3
clone_size: once
v_call: TRBV9
d_call: NA
cdr3_nt: TGTGCCAGCAGTACCTCAGGGAACTCTGGAAACACCATATATTTT
cdr3_aa: CASSTSGNSGNTIYF

j_call: TRBJ2-5
clone_size: NA
v_call: TRBV18
d_call: NA
cdr3_nt: TGTGCCAGCTCACCCTTGGGGGACATAAAGGAGACCCAGTACTTC
cdr3_aa: CASSPLGDIKETQYF

j_call: TRBJ2-3
clone_size: once
v_call: TRBV5-4
d_call: NA
cdr3_nt: TGTGCCAGCAGCTGGGCGGGACTTTCGTTTTTCTCTAGCACAGATACGCAGTATTTT
cdr3_aa: CASSWAGLSFFSSTDTQYF

j_call: TRBJ2-2
clone_size: NA
v_call: TRBV30
d_call: TRBD2
cdr3_nt: TGTGCCTGGACGGTAGGGACTAGCGGGATCACCGGGGAGCTGTTTTTT
cdr3_aa: CAWTVGTSGITGELFF

j_call: TRBJ1-1
clone_size: NA
v_call: TRBV28
d_call: NA
cdr3_nt: TGTGCCAGCAGTGCAACAGGATTGAACACTGAAGCTTTCTTT
cdr3_aa: CASSATGLNTEAFF

j_call: TRBJ2-1
clone_size: NA
v_call: TRBV5-8
d_call: NA
cdr3_nt: TGTGCCAGCAGCGCCGGCCGAGGGATCCCTAGCAATGAGCAGTTCTTC
cdr3_aa: CASSAGRGIPSNEQFF

j_call: TRBJ2-7
clone_size: NA
v_call: TRBV5-1
d_call: TRBD1
cdr3_nt: TGCGCCAGCAGCTCCCCGACAGGGGAAGTCTACGAGCAGTACTTC
cdr3_aa: CASSSPTGEVYEQYF

j_call: TRBJ2-1
clone_size: NA
v_call: TRBV5-1
d_call: NA
cdr3_nt: TGCGCCAGCAGCTTGCCCCGGGACACAGAGAGCTCCTACAATGAGCAGTTCTTC
cdr3_aa: CASSLPRDTESSYNEQFF

j_call: TRBJ2-5
clone_size: NA
v_call: TRBV19
d_call: NA
cdr3_nt: TGTGCCAGTAGGTCCAGGGCACAAGAGACCCAGTACTTC
cdr3_aa: CASRSRAQETQYF

j_call: TRBJ1-1
clone_size: NA
v_call: TRBV4-1
d_call: TRBD1
cdr3_nt: TGCGCCAGCAGCCAAACCCCCGACAGGGGGCGGACTGAAGCTTTCTTT
cdr3_aa: CASSQTPDRGRTEAFF

j_call: TRBJ2-3
clone_size: NA
v_call: TRBV11-2
d_call: TRBD1
cdr3_nt: TGTGCCAGCAGCCCCTCCGGGACAGGGGGGCCAGATACGCAGTATTTT
cdr3_aa: CASSPSGTGGPDTQYF

j_call: TRBJ2-2
clone_size: NA
v_call: TRBV10-3
d_call: NA
cdr3_nt: TGTGCCATCAGTGAGGCGACTAAGACAGGGAACACCGGGGAGCTGTTTTTT
cdr3_aa: CAISEATKTGNTGELFF

j_call: TRBJ2-5
clone_size: NA
v_call: TRBV4-1
d_call: TRBD2
cdr3_nt: TGCGCCAGCAGCCAAGTGACTAGCGGACAAGAGACCCAGTACTTC
cdr3_aa: CASSQVTSGQETQYF

j_call: TRBJ2-5
clone_size: NA
v_call: TRBV6-5
d_call: TRBD2
cdr3_nt: TGTGCCAGCAGACCCGGACTAGCGGGAGTAGAGACCCAGTACTTC
cdr3_aa: CASRPGLAGVETQYF

j_call: TRBJ1-1
clone_size: few
v_call: TRBV27
d_call: NA
cdr3_nt: TGTGCCAGCAGTAATCTGTTTAACACTGAAGCTTTCTTT
cdr3_aa: CASSNLFNTEAFF

j_call: TRBJ2-7
clone_size: NA
v_call: TRBV28
d_call: NA
cdr3_nt: TGTGCCAGCAGTCCCCTGCGGGTGAGTGAGCAGTACTTC
cdr3_aa: CASSPLRVSEQYF

j_call: TRBJ1-1
clone_size: once
v_call: TRBV5-4
d_call: NA
cdr3_nt: TGTGCCTACCGGAGGGGAATGAACACTGAAGCTTTCTTT
cdr3_aa: CAYRRGMNTEAFF

j_call: TRBJ2-7
clone_size: NA
v_call: TRBV11-3
d_call: TRBD1
cdr3_nt: TGTGCCAGCAGCACCGGACAGGGAACCGAGCAGTACTTC
cdr3_aa: CASSTGQGTEQYF

j_call: TRBJ1-4
clone_size: NA
v_call: TRBV5-1
d_call: TRBD1
cdr3_nt: TGCGCCAGCAGCACAGGGGTGAAGTACGGAGAAAAACTGTTTTTT
cdr3_aa: CASSTGVKYGEKLFF

j_call: TRBJ2-7
clone_size: NA
v_call: TRBV28
d_call: TRBD1
cdr3_nt: TGTGCCAGCAGCAGGGACAGAGCAAAGACTTACGAGCAGTACTTC
cdr3_aa: CASSRDRAKTYEQYF

j_call: TRBJ2-7
clone_size: once
v_call: TRBV6-5
d_call: TRBD2
cdr3_nt: TGTGCCAGCGGTAAGGGCGGCGGGAGTTCCTACGAGCAGTACTTC
cdr3_aa: CASGKGGGSSYEQYF

j_call: TRBJ1-2
clone_size: NA
v_call: TRBV7-9
d_call: TRBD1
cdr3_nt: TGTGCCAGCAGCTTAGGAGGGGGCACTTATGGCTACACCTTC
cdr3_aa: CASSLGGGTYGYTF

j_call: TRBJ2-3
clone_size: NA
v_call: TRBV19
d_call: TRBD1
cdr3_nt: TGTGCCAGTAGTTCCGTCACAGGGGCGACCCTCACAGATACGCAGTATTTT
cdr3_aa: CASSSVTGATLTDTQYF

j_call: TRBJ1-4
clone_size: few
v_call: TRBV28
d_call: TRBD1
cdr3_nt: TGTGCCAGCAGTTCCCCAGTCACAGGGGCCCTTTGGGAAAAACTGTTTTTT
cdr3_aa: CASSSPVTGALWEKLFF

j_call: TRBJ2-3
clone_size: few
v_call: TRBV11-2
d_call: TRBD2
cdr3_nt: TGTGCCAGCAGCCCTCGGACTAGCGGGGTGGGAGGGGATACGCAGTATTTT
cdr3_aa: CASSPRTSGVGGDTQYF

j_call: TRBJ2-3
clone_size: few
v_call: TRBV27
d_call: TRBD1
cdr3_nt: TGTGCCAGCAGTCTGGGACAGGGGTTAGGAGATACGCAGTATTTT
cdr3_aa: CASSLGQGLGDTQYF

j_call: TRBJ1-2
clone_size: NA
v_call: TRBV30
d_call: NA
cdr3_nt: TGTGCCTGGAGTGCGAACTATGGCTACACCTTC
cdr3_aa: CAWSANYGYTF

j_call: TRBJ2-1
clone_size: NA
v_call: TRBV7-8
d_call: TRBD2
cdr3_nt: TGTGCCAGCAGCTGGGGTGGGGCGGGAGCTTCGTACAATGAGCAGTTCTTC
cdr3_aa: CASSWGGAGASYNEQFF

j_call: TRBJ2-2
clone_size: NA
v_call: TRBV27
d_call: NA
cdr3_nt: TGTGCCAGCAGTTTATGGGGGGACACCGGGGAGCTGTTTTTT
cdr3_aa: CASSLWGDTGELFF

j_call: TRBJ2-7
clone_size: NA
v_call: TRBV2
d_call: NA
cdr3_nt: TGTGCCAGCACCCCCAGACAGGCCGGCGAGCAGTACTTC
cdr3_aa: CASTPRQAGEQYF

j_call: TRBJ1-2
clone_size: NA
v_call: TRBV28
d_call: NA
cdr3_nt: TGTGCCAGCAGTGTCGACACTAACTATGGCTACACCTTC
cdr3_aa: CASSVDTNYGYTF

j_call: TRBJ2-7
clone_size: once
v_call: TRBV15
d_call: TRBD1
cdr3_nt: TGTGCCACCAGCCCTACCAGGGGGCAGGGACACGAGCAGTACTTC
cdr3_aa: CATSPTRGQGHEQYF

j_call: TRBJ2-1
clone_size: NA
v_call: TRBV4-3
d_call: NA
cdr3_nt: TGCGCCAGCAGCCAAGAGGTGAGGGGGTCATTGATTGAGCAGTTCTTC
cdr3_aa: CASSQEVRGSLIEQFF

j_call: TRBJ2-1
clone_size: NA
v_call: TRBV11-2
d_call: TRBD2
cdr3_nt: TGTGCCAGCAGCTCCCTACTAGCGGGAGGTGAGCAGTTCTTC
cdr3_aa: CASSSLLAGGEQFF

j_call: TRBJ2-1
clone_size: once
v_call: TRBV30
d_call: NA
cdr3_nt: TGTGCCTGGAGTGGGGGGGCTAGCGGTGGCAATGAGCAGTTCTTC
cdr3_aa: CAWSGGASGGNEQFF

j_call: TRBJ1-2
clone_size: NA
v_call: TRBV6-5
d_call: NA
cdr3_nt: TGTGCCAGCAGTGGTCGAGAATATGGCTACACCTTC
cdr3_aa: CASSGREYGYTF